Following are 24 T cell receptor beta chains from one sample sequenced in a study of T cells in Graves' hyperthyroidism and ophthalmopathy. Amplified regions were TCR beta CDR3 sequences from RNA transcripts. A first-round RT-PCR of the TCR CDR3 used the HTBI primer set. TCRdb passed the multiplex PCR reads through MiXCR, listing each CDR3 protein once. The sample has hundreds of thousands of distinct CDR3 sequences, around 19% seen once; the top ten hold about a sixth. Specimen: blood. The receptors shown here come from a woman between 50 and 59 years old with Graves' hyperthyroidism that later progressed to Graves' ophthalmopathy.

The chain carries TRBV19 and TRBJ1-4; possible D gene TRBD1, 6 bases. CDR1 is LNHDA, CDR2 SQIVND, per germline (reference sequence). The CDR3 covers 15 residues. V lost 6 bases and J 10 bases, leaving 21 bases between the germline ends. The CDR3 DNA is TGTGCCAGTAGCGCCCGGGAACAGGGAGGGCGAAAACTGTTTTTT. Translation: CASSAREQGGRKLFF.

This clonotype was counted a few times. V gene TRBV18 combines with J gene TRBJ2-5; D remains ambiguous. The V end was cut by 7 bases, the J end by 3 bases, with 9 bases between. This CDR3 region has 12 residues. Germline V gives CDR1 KGHSH, CDR2 LQKENI. In DNA, the CDR3 is TGTGCCAGCTTAGAACGCAAAGAGACCCAGTACTTC. Amino acid sequence: CASLERKETQYF.

At least ten counts were recorded for this clonotype. This sequence joins TRBV5-1 and TRBJ1-1; D unclear. Germline V gene lookup returns CDR1 SGHRS and CDR2 YFSETQ. The CDR3 is 17 amino acids. V gave up 3 bases and J gave up 4 bases, with 22 bases separating them. CDR3 bases: TGCGCCAGCAGCTCCGCGGGTTGGGCCCTTTCCTCCACTGAAGCTTTCTTT. Translated, it gives CASSSAGWALSSTEAFF.

This clonotype was detected many times. This chain uses TRBV5-8 with TRBJ1-2; no reliable D call. CDR1 is SGHTS and CDR2 is YDEGEE in the germline V gene. The CDR3 loop spans 13 amino acids. Trimming removed 0 bases from V and 5 bases from J, with 8 bases in between. The CDR3 here is CASSLGAGYGYTF. As DNA, the CDR3 is TGTGCCAGCAGCTTGGGGGCGGGATATGGCTACACCTTC.

This clonotype was observed at least ten times. The genes are TRBV2 and TRBJ2-4, with 9 bases lining up with TRBD2. V was clipped by 7 bases and J by 8 bases; unmatched bases: 3. The CDR3 runs to 12 residues. Germline CDR1 and CDR2: SNHLY and FYNNEI. The CDR3: CASMRGGDIQYF. In DNA form, the CDR3 reads TGTGCCAGCATGCGGGGGGGAGACATTCAGTACTTC.

Ten or more counts support this clonotype. The V call is TRBV6-5, the J call TRBJ1-2, with 7 bases matching TRBD1. Germline loops: CDR1 MNHEY, CDR2 SVGAGI. Trimming at V came to 0 bases and at J to 4 bases, leaving 8 bases not matched to a gene. CDR3 length equals 16 residues. The CDR3 bases are TGTGCCAGCAGTTACTCTATCCGGGACAGCGGCTATGGCTACACCTTC. Protein product: CASSYSIRDSGYGYTF.

This clonotype has ten or more counts. The V and J genes are TRBV2 and TRBJ2-7; D is possibly TRBD2 (6 bases). Germline V gene data show CDR1 as SNHLY and CDR2 as FYNNEI. The CDR3 has 18 residues. The V end was cut by 3 bases, the J end by 3 bases, with 24 bases between. CDR3: CASSDPGRGGVGFYEQYF. In DNA, the CDR3 is TGTGCCAGCAGTGACCCAGGACGTGGAGGGGTCGGTTTCTACGAGCAGTACTTC.

V usage is TRBV6-1 and J usage is TRBJ2-1; 16 positions match TRBD2. The V gene's germline CDR1 is MNHNS and CDR2 SASEGT. The CDR3 contains 19 residues. V lost 7 bases to trimming and J lost 2 bases; unmatched junction nucleotides: 11. The CDR3 DNA is TGTGCCAGCACTAAGGGACTAGCGGGGGGGCGGGGGGCCTACAATGAGCAGTTCTTC. Translated: CASTKGLAGGRGAYNEQFF.

This clonotype has ten or more counts. The rearrangement joins TRBV20-1 to TRBJ2-1; the match to TRBD2 covers 13 bases. Germline-derived CDR1 and CDR2 are DFQATT and SNEGSKA (reference sequence). The CDR3 is 18 residues long. Unmatched junction bases numbered 11, after V lost 3 bases and J lost 3 bases. The CDR3 loop is CSASSRTSGGALYNEQFF. Here the CDR3 DNA reads TGCAGTGCTAGTAGCCGCACTAGCGGGGGGGCCCTCTACAATGAGCAGTTCTTC.

This clonotype was counted a single time. One junction end does not reproduce the germline sequence, and a read error may be involved. The chain links TRBV27 to TRBJ1-5, with a possible D match to TRBD1 (6 bases). The CDR3 is 19 residues long. Per germline, CDR1 MNHEY and CDR2 SMNVEV (reference sequence). Here the CDR3 reads CASSKQGHSRGYSNQPRHF. For the CDR3, the DNA is TGTGCCAGCAGTAAACAGGGACATTCTAGGGGGTATAGCAATCAACCCCGGCATTTT.

This clonotype was seen a handful of times. The CDR3 nucleotides read TGTGCCAGTAGGGCGGGGGACTCCTACAATGAGCAGTTCTTC. Translating it yields CASRAGDSYNEQFF. V gene TRBV19 combines with J gene TRBJ2-1; 7 bases fit TRBD2. This CDR3 has 14 amino acids. Germline values: CDR1 LNHDA, CDR2 SQIVND (reference sequence). V shed 6 bases, J shed 0 bases, and the junction held 2 bases outside the gene matches.

The V gene is TRBV11-3, the J gene TRBJ2-3; D not certain. With 5 bases removed from V and 4 bases from J, the gap between germline ends came to 10 bases. The CDR3 loop spans 13 amino acids. Looked up from germline, CDR1 is SGHNT and CDR2 is YENEEA. CDR3 bases: TGTGCCAGCAGCCCCCCCGCTTCAGATACGCAGTATTTT. As protein: CASSPPASDTQYF.

There are a few counts of this clonotype. CDR3 sequence reads: CASSGSGLTGELFF. In nucleotides, the CDR3 is TGTGCCAGCAGTGGATCAGGGCTCACCGGGGAGCTGTTTTTT. The gene calls are TRBV25-1 and TRBJ2-2, with D perhaps TRBD1 (5 bases). The CDR3 runs to 14 residues. Germline CDR1 MGHDK, CDR2 SYGVNS. V lost 4 bases to trimming and J lost 4 bases, with 10 bases between them.

This clonotype has more than one count but fewer than ten. The chain carries TRBV10-1 and TRBJ2-3, with D possibly TRBD1 on 6 matching bases. Per the germline V gene, CDR1 is WNHNN and CDR2 is SYGVQD (reference sequence). The CDR3 contains 15 residues. V lost 2 bases and J 3 bases, leaving 12 bases between the germline ends. In DNA, the CDR3 is TGCGCCAGCAGTGAGCTTGACAGGTGGACAGATACGCAGTATTTT. Its translation: CASSELDRWTDTQYF.

This clonotype turned up a few times. This chain uses TRBV4-3 with TRBJ1-6; D gene unclear. Deletions cut 1 base from V and 0 bases from J, with 10 bases between. Per germline, CDR1 LGHNA and CDR2 YSLEER. This CDR3 is built from 17 residues. CDR3 DNA: TGCGCCAGCAGCCAAGGCAGGCCACTCTCCTATAATTCACCCCTCCACTTT. It specifies CASSQGRPLSYNSPLHF.

This clonotype showed up many times. The chain combines TRBV18 with TRBJ2-1, with TRBD2 matching 7 bases. The V segment lost 3 bases and the J segment 4 bases; nucleotides outside the gene matches: 9. The CDR3 has 16 amino acids. The germline CDR1 and CDR2 sequences are KGHSH and LQKENI. Here the CDR3 reads CASSPEVTGGYNEQFF. CDR3 in DNA: TGTGCCAGCTCACCGGAAGTTACGGGGGGATACAATGAGCAGTTCTTC.

There are a few counts of this clonotype. V usage is TRBV6-1 and J usage is TRBJ1-2; D is undetermined. CDR1 MNHNS and CDR2 SASEGT come from the germline V gene. The length of the CDR3 is 11 residues. V was cut by 7 bases and J by 7 bases, with 10 bases left in between. CDR3 region: CASTMSSGYTF. The CDR3 bases are TGTGCCAGCACTATGTCGTCTGGCTACACCTTC.

The chain couples TRBV4-1 to TRBJ2-3; perhaps D is TRBD1 or TRBD2 (7 bases each). Trimming left V 2 bases short and J 2 bases short, with 14 bases between. Germline V gives CDR1 MGHRA, CDR2 YSYEKL. The CDR3 covers 16 residues. CDR3 in amino acids: CASSQSQGGTTDTQYF. Here the CDR3 DNA reads TGCGCCAGCAGCCAATCGCAGGGGGGGACCACAGATACGCAGTATTTT.

This clonotype has at least ten counts. This chain joins TRBV6-6 and TRBJ2-7; 8 positions match TRBD1. Trimming removed 2 bases from V and 3 bases from J; junction bases left unmatched: 18. The CDR3 totals 19 residues. Looked up from germline, CDR1 is MNHNY and CDR2 is SVGAGI (reference sequence). Here the CDR3 DNA reads TGTGCCAGCAGTTACCGTCGGGACAGGATACCTGGGCCCCACTACGAGCAGTACTTC. It specifies CASSYRRDRIPGPHYEQYF.

In regard to this clonotype: A much larger clone differs by one base, so this may be a read error. V usage is TRBV7-9 and J usage is TRBJ2-3; TRBD2 is a possible D gene (5 bases). Germline V gene sequence: CDR1 SEHNR, CDR2 FQNEAQ (reference sequence). The CDR3 is made up of 16 amino acids. Trimming removed 3 bases from V and 0 bases from J, with 13 bases in between. In DNA, the CDR3 is TGTGCCAGCAGCTTTGGAAAAATAGCGAGCACAGATACGCAGTATTTT. It translates to CASSFGKIASTDTQYF.

This clonotype has at least ten counts. In DNA, the CDR3 is TGTGCCAGCACCAGGGGAAGAGGGTCCGGAAACACCATATATTTT. Amino acids: CASTRGRGSGNTIYF. The chain recombines TRBV2 with TRBJ1-3; tentatively, D is TRBD1 (6 bases). V shed 7 bases and J shed 4 bases, with 17 bases lying between them. Germline V gene data show CDR1 as SNHLY and CDR2 as FYNNEI. The CDR3 contains 15 residues. The full variable domain, in which reference TRBV2 and TRBJ1-3 provide the parts outside the CDR3, is EPEVTQTPSHQVTQMGQEVILRCVPISNHLYFYWYRQILGQKVEFLVSFYNNEISEKSEIFDDQFSVERPDGSNFTLKIRSTKLEDSAMYFCASTRGRGSGNTIYFGEGSWLTVV.

The genes are TRBV20-1 and TRBJ2-3, with D unresolved. Germline V gene sequence: CDR1 DFQATT, CDR2 SNEGSKA (reference sequence). CDR3 length equals 13 residues. V shed 3 bases and J shed 5 bases, with 12 bases lying between them. CDR3 nucleotide sequence: TGCAGTGCTAGTGGCACCCGGGTAGATACGCAGTATTTT. The encoded protein is CSASGTRVDTQYF.

J is TRBJ1-2 and V is TRBV6-5; D gene ambiguous. Per the germline V gene, CDR1 is MNHEY and CDR2 is SVGAGI. The V end was cut by 2 bases, the J end by 4 bases, with 11 bases between. The CDR3 runs 14 residues. The CDR3 is CASSYGGRGYGYTF. The CDR3 DNA is TGTGCCAGCAGTTACGGTGGCCGCGGCTATGGCTACACCTTC.

This rearrangement joins TRBV19 to TRBJ1-2; maybe TRBD1 (5 bases). V was pared by 5 bases and J by 4 bases, with 20 bases between. The CDR3 contains 16 residues. Germline V CDR1 and CDR2: LNHDA, SQIVND (reference sequence). The CDR3 reads CASSLTLPRAFYGYTF. The CDR3 DNA reads TGTGCCAGTAGTCTGACGCTACCCAGGGCCTTCTATGGCTACACCTTC.